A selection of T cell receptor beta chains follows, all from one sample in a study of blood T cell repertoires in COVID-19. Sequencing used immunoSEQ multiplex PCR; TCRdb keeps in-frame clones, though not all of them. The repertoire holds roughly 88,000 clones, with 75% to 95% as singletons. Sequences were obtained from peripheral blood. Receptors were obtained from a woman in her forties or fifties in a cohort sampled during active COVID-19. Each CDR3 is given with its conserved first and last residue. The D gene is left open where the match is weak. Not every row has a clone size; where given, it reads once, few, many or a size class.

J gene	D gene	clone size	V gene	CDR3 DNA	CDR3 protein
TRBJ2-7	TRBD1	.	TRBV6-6	TGTGCCAGCAGTACAGAACCGGGACAGGGCTACGAGCAGTACTTC	CASSTEPGQGYEQYF
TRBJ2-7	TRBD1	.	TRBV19	TGTGCCAGTAGTATTGGGACAGGGGGCTACGAGCAGTACTTC	CASSIGTGGYEQYF
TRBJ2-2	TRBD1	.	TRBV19	TGTGCCACCTGGGACAGGGGGCGAACCGGGGAGCTGTTTTTT	CATWDRGRTGELFF
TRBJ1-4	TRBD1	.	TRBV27	TGTGCCAGCGGAAGACAGGGGGCTGAAAAACTGTTTTTT	CASGRQGAEKLFF
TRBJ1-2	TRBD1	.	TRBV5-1	TGCGCCAGCAGCTTGGAGGGGGCAGGTGATGGCTACACCTTC	CASSLEGAGDGYTF
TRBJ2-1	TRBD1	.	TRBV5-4	TGTGCCAGCAGCTTGGGTGCCGGGACAGCCTACAATGAGCAGTTCTTC	CASSLGAGTAYNEQFF
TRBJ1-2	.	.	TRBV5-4	TGTGCCAGCAGATCTGACGCGGAATATGGCTACACCTTC	CASRSDAEYGYTF
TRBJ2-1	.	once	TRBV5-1	TGCGCCAGCAGCTCCCTAGACCGTCGGACTCGGGTCTTC	CASSSLDRRTRVF
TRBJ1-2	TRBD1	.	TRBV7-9	TGTGCCAGCAGCTTAGGAAGGACAGGGGGAAACTATGGCTACACCTTC	CASSLGRTGGNYGYTF
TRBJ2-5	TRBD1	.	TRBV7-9	TGTGCCAGCAGCCCCTGGGACAGGTCCCTGCAAGAGACCCAGTACTTC	CASSPWDRSLQETQYF
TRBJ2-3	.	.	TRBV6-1	TGTGCCAGCAGGCAGACAACTAGCACAGATACGCAGTATTTT	CASRQTTSTDTQYF
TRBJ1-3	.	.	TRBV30	TGTGCCTGGAGCCAAGGACTGACCCTCTCTGGAAACACCATATATTTT	CAWSQGLTLSGNTIYF
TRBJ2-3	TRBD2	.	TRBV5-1	TGCGCCAGCAGCTCCTCTAGCGGGAGGGGCACAGATACGCAGTATTTT	CASSSSSGRGTDTQYF
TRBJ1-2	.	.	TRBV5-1	TGCGCCAGCAGCTTGGTTGGGGGGTTAGACTATGGCTACACCTTC	CASSLVGGLDYGYTF
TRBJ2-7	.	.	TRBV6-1	TGTGCCAGCAGTGAATTTCTGGGGCCGTACGAGCAGTACTTC	CASSEFLGPYEQYF
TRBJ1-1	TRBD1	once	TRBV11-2	TGTGCCAGCAGCATGACAGGGGATACTGAAGCTTTCTTT	CASSMTGDTEAFF
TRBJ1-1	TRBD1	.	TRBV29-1	TGCAGCGTTGCTCCGGGACAGGTAAACACTGAAGCTTTCTTT	CSVAPGQVNTEAFF
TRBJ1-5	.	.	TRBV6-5	TGTGCCAGCAGCGGGGGTATCCAGCCCCAGCATTTT	CASSGGIQPQHF
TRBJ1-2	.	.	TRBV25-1	TGTGCCAGCACCCTTGACAGTAACTATGGCTACACCTTC	CASTLDSNYGYTF
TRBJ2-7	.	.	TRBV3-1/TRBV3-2	TGTGCCAGCAGCCAAGGACCCACAGGGCTGGCCTACGAGCAGTACTTC	CASSQGPTGLAYEQYF
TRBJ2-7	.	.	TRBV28	TGTGCCAGCAGTTTAGGGGGCAATCCCTACGAGCAGTACTTC	CASSLGGNPYEQYF
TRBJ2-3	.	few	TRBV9	TGTGCCAGCAGCGTAGTAGGTCGCGGGACAGATACGCAGTATTTT	CASSVVGRGTDTQYF
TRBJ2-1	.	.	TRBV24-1	TGTGCCACCTCTACTCCACTCGCGCCCGAGATGTTCTTC	CATSTPLAPEMFF
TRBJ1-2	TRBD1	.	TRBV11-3	TGTGCCAGCAGCTTCGGGACAGCTCTCTATGGCTACACCTTC	CASSFGTALYGYTF
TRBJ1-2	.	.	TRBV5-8	TGTGCCAGCAGCGGCTACAGGGTCCGGAACAGCTATGGCTACACCTTC	CASSGYRVRNSYGYTF
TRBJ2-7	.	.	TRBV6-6	TGTGCCAGCACTGAATATAGTGTTCCTCCGTACTTC	CASTEYSVPPYF
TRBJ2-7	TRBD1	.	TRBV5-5	TGTGCCAGCAGCCCAGGACAGGGGGTCTACGAGCAGTACTTC	CASSPGQGVYEQYF
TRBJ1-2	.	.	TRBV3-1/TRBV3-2	TGTGCCAGCAGCCAAGATAGGTCAGGATACTATGGCTACACCTTC	CASSQDRSGYYGYTF
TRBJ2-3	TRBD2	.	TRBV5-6	TGTGCCAGCAGCTACGCTGATAGCGGGAGAACAGATACGCAGTATTTT	CASSYADSGRTDTQYF
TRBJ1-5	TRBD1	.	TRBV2	TGTGCCAGCAGTAAGGGACAGGGCGGTCAGCCCCAGCATTTT	CASSKGQGGQPQHF
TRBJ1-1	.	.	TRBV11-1	TGTGCCAGCAGCGAAAACGGGGGGGTCACTGAAGCTTTCTTT	CASSENGGVTEAFF
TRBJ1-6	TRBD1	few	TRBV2	TGTGCCAGCAGCCCCGGGACAGACCAATTGTGGAATTCACCCCTCCACTTT	CASSPGTDQLWNSPLHF
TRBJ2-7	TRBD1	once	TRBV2	TGTGCCAGCAGTGATCGGACAGGAATTCACGAGCAGTACTTC	CASSDRTGIHEQYF
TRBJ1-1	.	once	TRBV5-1	TGCGCCAGCAGCTCGACCAGGGGTGCTATGAACACTGAAGCTTTCTTT	CASSSTRGAMNTEAFF
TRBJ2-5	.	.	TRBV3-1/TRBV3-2	TGTGCCAGCGGCCGGGCCCAAGAGACCCAGTACTTC	CASGRAQETQYF
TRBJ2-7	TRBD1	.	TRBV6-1	TGTGCCAGCAGTGCACGGACCAATTACGGGACAGGGGCCTACGAGCAGTACTTC	CASSARTNYGTGAYEQYF
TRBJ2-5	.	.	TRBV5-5	TGTGCCAGCAACTGGGGGCAGGGTTATGAGACCCAGTACTTC	CASNWGQGYETQYF
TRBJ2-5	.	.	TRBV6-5	TGTGCCAGCAGTTACTCCCCGAGGCAAGAGACCCAGTACTTC	CASSYSPRQETQYF
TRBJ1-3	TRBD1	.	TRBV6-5	TGTGCCAGCAGGGACAGGGTCTCTGGAAACACCATATATTTT	CASRDRVSGNTIYF
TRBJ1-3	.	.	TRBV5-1	TGCGCCAGCAGCTTGACGGACATTCCGTCTGGAAACACCATATATTTT	CASSLTDIPSGNTIYF
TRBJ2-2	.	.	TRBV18	TGTGCCAGCTCACCACCTCCAGGAACGACCGGGGAGCTGTTTTTT	CASSPPPGTTGELFF
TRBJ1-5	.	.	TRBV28	TGTGCCAGCATTCAGTCGACGAGGGGGCAGCCCCAGCATTTT	CASIQSTRGQPQHF
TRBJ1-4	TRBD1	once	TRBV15	TGTGCCACCAGCAGTCGGACAGGGGTTTTGGGTGAAAAACTGTTTTTT	CATSSRTGVLGEKLFF
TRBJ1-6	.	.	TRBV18	TGTGCCAGCTCACCGGGTGCCGGGGGATTTAATAATTCACCCCTCCACTTT	CASSPGAGGFNNSPLHF
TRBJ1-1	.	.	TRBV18	TGTGCCAGCTCGACTACTACACAAGACACTGAAGCTTTCTTT	CASSTTTQDTEAFF
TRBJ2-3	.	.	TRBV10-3	TGTGCCATCAGCCCCCGGGACTCACCCACAGATACGCAGTATTTT	CAISPRDSPTDTQYF
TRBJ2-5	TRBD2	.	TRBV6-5	TGTGCCAGCATACTAGCGGAACAAGAGACCCAGTACTTC	CASILAEQETQYF
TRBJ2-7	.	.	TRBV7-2	TGTGCCAGCAGCTCCCCTCCAGGGGACGAGCAGTACTTC	CASSSPPGDEQYF
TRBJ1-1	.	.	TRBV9	TGTGCCAGCAGCCCCGCGGGGGGGAGAGAGACTGAAGCTTTCTTT	CASSPAGGRETEAFF
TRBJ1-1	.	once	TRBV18	TGTGCCAGCTCACCACAGGACGGGAGGGACACTGAAGCTTTCTTT	CASSPQDGRDTEAFF
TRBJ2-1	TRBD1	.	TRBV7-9	TGTGCCAGCAGCCTGGGACAGCGGTTCTCCACTGAGCAGTTCTTC	CASSLGQRFSTEQFF
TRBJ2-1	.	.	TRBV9	TGTGCCAGCAGCCCTGGCGGGGCGGGCTACAATGAGCAGTTCTTC	CASSPGGAGYNEQFF
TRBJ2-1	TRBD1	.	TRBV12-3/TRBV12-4	TGTGCCAGCAGAGACAGGGGTCACAATGAGCAGTTCTTC	CASRDRGHNEQFF
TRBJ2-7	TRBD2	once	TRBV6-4	TGTGCCAGCCTTTGGACTAGCCGCGAGCAGTACTTC	CASLWTSREQYF
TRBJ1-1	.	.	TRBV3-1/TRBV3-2	TGTGCCAGCAGCCAAGTGCACAGCCGAAGAACAACTGAAGCTTTCTTT	CASSQVHSRRTTEAFF
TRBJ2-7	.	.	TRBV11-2	TGTGCCAGCAGCCCCGCAGGGTCGCCCTACGAGCAGTACTTC	CASSPAGSPYEQYF